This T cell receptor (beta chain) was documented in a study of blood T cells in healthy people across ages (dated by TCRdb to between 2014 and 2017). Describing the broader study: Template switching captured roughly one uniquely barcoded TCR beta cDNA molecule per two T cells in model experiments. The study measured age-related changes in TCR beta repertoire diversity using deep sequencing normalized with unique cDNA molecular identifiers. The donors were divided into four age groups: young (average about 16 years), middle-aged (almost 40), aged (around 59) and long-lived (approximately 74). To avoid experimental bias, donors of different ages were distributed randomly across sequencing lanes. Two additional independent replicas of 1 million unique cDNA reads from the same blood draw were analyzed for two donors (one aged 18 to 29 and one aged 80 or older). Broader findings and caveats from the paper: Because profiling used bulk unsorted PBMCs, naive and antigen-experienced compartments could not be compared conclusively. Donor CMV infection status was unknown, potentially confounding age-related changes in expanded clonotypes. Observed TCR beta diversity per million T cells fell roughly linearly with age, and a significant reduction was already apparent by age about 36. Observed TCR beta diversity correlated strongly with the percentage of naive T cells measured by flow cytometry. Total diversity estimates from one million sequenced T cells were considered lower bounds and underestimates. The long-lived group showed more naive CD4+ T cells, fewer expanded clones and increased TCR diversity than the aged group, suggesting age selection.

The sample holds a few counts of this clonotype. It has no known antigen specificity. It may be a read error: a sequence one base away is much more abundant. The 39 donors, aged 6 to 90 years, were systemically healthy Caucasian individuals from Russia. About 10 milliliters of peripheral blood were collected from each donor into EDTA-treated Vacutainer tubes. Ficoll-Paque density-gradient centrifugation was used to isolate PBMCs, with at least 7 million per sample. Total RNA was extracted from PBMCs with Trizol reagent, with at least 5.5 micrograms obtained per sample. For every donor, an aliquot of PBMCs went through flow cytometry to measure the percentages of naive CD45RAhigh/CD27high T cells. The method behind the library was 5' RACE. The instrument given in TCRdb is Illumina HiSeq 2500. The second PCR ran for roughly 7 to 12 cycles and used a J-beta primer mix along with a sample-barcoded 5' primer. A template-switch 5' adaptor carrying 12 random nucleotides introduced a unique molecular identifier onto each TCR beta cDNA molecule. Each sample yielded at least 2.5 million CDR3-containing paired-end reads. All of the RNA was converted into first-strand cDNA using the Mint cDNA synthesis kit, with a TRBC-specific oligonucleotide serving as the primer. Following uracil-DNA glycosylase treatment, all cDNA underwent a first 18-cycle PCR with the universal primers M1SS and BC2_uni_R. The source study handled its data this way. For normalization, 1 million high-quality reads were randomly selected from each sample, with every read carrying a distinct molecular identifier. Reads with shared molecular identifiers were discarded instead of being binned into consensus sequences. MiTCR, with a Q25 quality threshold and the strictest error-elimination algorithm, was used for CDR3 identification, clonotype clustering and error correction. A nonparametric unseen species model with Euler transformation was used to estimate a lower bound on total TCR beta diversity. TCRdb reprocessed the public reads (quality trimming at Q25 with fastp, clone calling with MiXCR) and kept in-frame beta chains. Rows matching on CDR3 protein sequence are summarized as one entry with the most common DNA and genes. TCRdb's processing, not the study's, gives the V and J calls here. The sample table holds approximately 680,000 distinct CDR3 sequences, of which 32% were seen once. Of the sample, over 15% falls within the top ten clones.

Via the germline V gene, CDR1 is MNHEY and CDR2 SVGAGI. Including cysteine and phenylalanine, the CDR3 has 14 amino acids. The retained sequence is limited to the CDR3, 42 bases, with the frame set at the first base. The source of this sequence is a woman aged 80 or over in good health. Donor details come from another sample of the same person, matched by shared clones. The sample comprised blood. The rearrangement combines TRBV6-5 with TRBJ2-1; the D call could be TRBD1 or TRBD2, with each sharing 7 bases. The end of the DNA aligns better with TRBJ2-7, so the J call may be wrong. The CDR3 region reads CASKETGDYNEQYF. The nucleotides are TGTGCCAGCAAAGAAACAGGGGACTACAATGAGCAGTACTTC.